This T cell receptor beta chain was recovered during a study of shared clonotypes between healthy human individuals. Germline CDR1 is SGHDT and CDR2 is YYEEEE. CDR3 length equals 14 residues. Trimming cost V 4 bases and J 7 bases; bases outside gene matches: 5. Concerning this clone itself: This CDR3 is also generated by other DNA sequences in the sample.

The authors split each subset's genomic DNA evenly across several immunoSEQ plates. 150 to 250 ng DNA, about 33,000 T cell genomes, went into each sorted-subset replicate PCR. Measured with immunoSEQ multiplex PCR; TCRdb has only the in-frame clones, and not every one. Among roughly 2.5 million clones, more than 80% were seen once, and the ten largest hold about 0.13%. Study donors comprised healthy, HIV-negative adults devoid of recent acute infection or vaccination. The chain uses TRBV5-6 and TRBJ1-6; 7 bases line up with TRBD1. The clonotype comes from a man aged 18 to 30 in good health. The sequenced sample was naive CD4+ T cells sorted from blood. The sample's subset: CD45RA+ positively selected. In DNA, the CDR3 is TGTGCCAGCAGCCCGGGGACAGTCAATTCACCCCTCCACTTT. This translates into CASSPGTVNSPLHF.